These 23 T cell receptor beta chains share one sample of origin, sequenced in a study of T cell changes during pregnancy in multiple sclerosis. Assay used: immunoSEQ multiplex PCR; TCRdb lists only in-frame clones, some missing. The sample consists of tens of thousands of clones, roughly nine tenths of them appearing once. The input for sequencing was CD4+ T cells from peripheral blood mononuclear cells, taken in the third trimester of pregnancy. These receptors were taken from a female donor with multiple sclerosis, enrolled in a pregnancy study.

This rearrangement joins TRBV5-1 to TRBJ2-5; TRBD2 matches 9 bases. The CDR3 spans 16 residues. V lost 1 base to trimming and J lost 3 bases; unmatched junction nucleotides: 7. Looked up from germline, CDR1 is SGHRS and CDR2 is YFSETQ. The CDR3 sequence: CASSLFGGRAEETQYF. The CDR3 bases are TGCGCCAGCAGCTTGTTTGGCGGGAGGGCCGAAGAGACCCAGTACTTC.

This clone was observed a handful of times. V and J are TRBV9 and TRBJ1-5, with TRBD1 identical over 9 bases. Trimming at V came to 3 bases and at J to 7 bases, leaving 5 bases not matched to a gene. The CDR3 is 14 amino acids. Germline V gene lookup returns CDR1 SGDLS and CDR2 YYNGEE. The CDR3 reads CASSEGTGRQPQHF. The CDR3 DNA sequence: TGTGCCAGCAGCGAGGGGACAGGGAGGCAGCCCCAGCATTTT.

The gene calls are TRBV6-5 and TRBJ1-2; TRBD1 agrees at 7 bases. The CDR3 sequence is 12 residues long. The ends lost 6 bases at V and 4 bases at J; junction bases unmatched: 2. Per the germline V gene, CDR1 is MNHEY and CDR2 is SVGAGI. CDR3 residues: CASRGTAYGYTF. CDR3 nucleotides: TGTGCCAGCAGGGGGACAGCCTATGGCTACACCTTC.

CDR3 residues: CASSVGSLQAFF. In DNA, the CDR3 is TGTGCCAGCAGTGTGGGCAGTCTCCAAGCTTTCTTT. The chain links TRBV6-1 to TRBJ1-1; D gene unclear. The V end was cut by 4 bases, the J end by 9 bases, with 12 bases between. The length of the CDR3 is 12 residues. Germline V gives CDR1 MNHNS, CDR2 SASEGT.

The rearrangement links TRBV5-4 to TRBJ2-3; possible D gene TRBD1, 5 bases. V was clipped by 7 bases and J by 0 bases, with 18 bases between them. Germline CDR1 and CDR2: SGHNT and YYREEE (reference sequence). The CDR3 length is 16 residues. The CDR3 DNA sequence: TGTGCCAGCTGTGCTTACGTGGGGCCTAGCACAGATACGCAGTATTTT. Its translation is CASCAYVGPSTDTQYF.

This chain connects TRBV7-9 to TRBJ2-7, with D possibly being TRBD2 (5 bases). This CDR3 comprises 14 residues. CDR1 is SEHNR, CDR2 FQNEAQ, per germline (reference sequence). V lost 2 bases and J 7 bases, leaving 15 bases between the germline ends. CDR3 in amino acids: CASSLLGIPGEQYF. For the CDR3, the DNA is TGTGCCAGCAGCTTACTCGGCATACCGGGGGAGCAGTACTTC.

This clone occurred a few times. The chain employs TRBV9 and TRBJ1-2; a weak D match, TRBD1 (6 bases). V gave up 0 bases and J gave up 4 bases, with 10 bases separating them. The germline V gene has CDR1 SGDLS and CDR2 YYNGEE. The length of the CDR3 is 14 residues. CDR3 sequence: CASSVGQGSYGYTF. As DNA, the CDR3 is TGTGCCAGCAGCGTAGGTCAGGGGAGCTATGGCTACACCTTC.

This chain links TRBV7-2 with TRBJ2-2; 11 bases map to TRBD2. This CDR3 contains 15 residues. Germline CDR1 is SGHTA and CDR2 is FQGNSA. V trimming: 6 bases; J trimming: 5 bases; junction bases outside the gene matches: 5. The CDR3 DNA sequence: TGTGCCAGCAGTCAACTAGCGGGAGAAACCGGGGAGCTGTTTTTT. Translated: CASSQLAGETGELFF. Full variable domain (missing parts from reference TRBV7-2 and TRBJ2-2): GAGVSQSPSNKVTEKGKDVELRCDPISGHTALYWYRQSLGQGLEFLIYFQGNSAPDKSGLPSDRFSAERTGGSVSTLTIQRTQQEDSAVYLCASSQLAGETGELFFGEGSRLTVL.

V gene TRBV6-5 combines with J gene TRBJ1-1; D unresolved. V was cut by 1 base and J by 1 base, with 10 bases left in between. Germline CDR1 and CDR2: MNHEY and SVGAGI. CDR3 size: 15 residues. Here the CDR3 reads CASSYYFAGNTEAFF. In nucleotides, the CDR3 is TGTGCCAGCAGTTACTATTTCGCGGGGAACACTGAAGCTTTCTTT.

This rearrangement joins TRBV5-5 to TRBJ1-1, with D unresolved. Trimming took off 3 bases at V and 6 bases at J, with 15 bases between the two ends. From germline, CDR1 is SGHKS and CDR2 YYEKEE (reference sequence). This CDR3 region has 14 residues. CDR3: CASSYIQRSAEAFF. Written as DNA, the CDR3 is TGTGCCAGCAGCTATATACAAAGGAGCGCTGAAGCTTTCTTT.

The rearrangement uses TRBV6-5 and TRBJ1-3; TRBD1 might be the D (5 bases). Trimming removed 6 bases at V and 4 bases at J, with 16 bases between. This CDR3 is built from 15 residues. Germline lookup yields CDR1 MNHEY and CDR2 SVGAGI. The CDR3 DNA follows: TGTGCCAGCAGAAGCGGGACGACGGGGGGAAACACCATATATTTT. It specifies CASRSGTTGGNTIYF.

The rearrangement links TRBV30 to TRBJ2-3; 9 nucleotides match TRBD2. V gave up 1 base and J gave up 2 bases; unmatched junction bases: 4. In germline, CDR1 is GTSNPN, CDR2 SVGIG (reference sequence). The CDR3 is made up of 15 amino acids. CDR3 sequence: CAWSEGGRDTDTQYF. In DNA form, the CDR3 reads TGTGCCTGGAGTGAAGGCGGGAGGGACACAGATACGCAGTATTTT.

The chain recombines TRBV6-5 with TRBJ1-2, with 7 bases aligning to TRBD1. The germline CDR1 and CDR2 sequences are MNHEY and SVGAGI. The CDR3 loop spans 14 amino acids. Losses at the gene ends were 8 bases for V and 4 bases for J; bases not matched to a gene: 10. The CDR3 nucleotides read TGTGCCAGCGCGGGGGGACAGTCCGGCTATGGCTACACCTTC. Translated: CASAGGQSGYGYTF.

This clone came up once. The rearrangement links TRBV15 to TRBJ1-1, with 7 bases identical to TRBD1. J was trimmed by 1 base and V by 6 bases; bases with no gene match: 8. CDR1 and CDR2 (germline): LNHNV, YYDKDF (reference sequence). The CDR3 loop spans 15 amino acids. Here the CDR3 DNA reads TGTGCCACCAGATCCGGGACAGCCGGGAACACTGAAGCTTTCTTT. Translation gives CATRSGTAGNTEAFF.

The rearrangement joins TRBV7-2 to TRBJ2-7; 8 nucleotides match TRBD2. This CDR3 contains 15 residues. Losses at the gene ends were 6 bases for V and 3 bases for J; bases not matched to a gene: 10. Germline V gene data show CDR1 as SGHTA and CDR2 as FQGNSA. The CDR3 protein is CASRLRPGLGYEQYF. The DNA for the CDR3 is TGTGCCAGCAGGCTCAGGCCGGGACTAGGCTACGAGCAGTACTTC.

This clone was recorded a few times. The CDR3 DNA sequence: TGTGCCAGCAGTTACCACGACAGGGGGCGAGCAGCTTTCTTT. Amino acids: CASSYHDRGRAAFF. The chain joins TRBV6-5 to TRBJ1-1; 10 bases line up with TRBD1. Germline CDR1 and CDR2: MNHEY and SVGAGI. The CDR3 runs to 14 residues. V was pared by 2 bases and J by 10 bases, with 7 bases of the junction left unmatched.

The rearrangement uses TRBV5-1 and TRBJ2-5, with 7 bases aligning to TRBD2. The CDR3 sequence is 13 residues long. Germline V CDR1 and CDR2: SGHRS, YFSETQ. The J segment lost 5 bases and the V segment lost 4 bases, leaving 5 bases of the junction unmatched. CDR3 residues: CASSPLGGETQYF. The CDR3 DNA sequence: TGCGCCAGCAGCCCCCTGGGGGGGGAGACCCAGTACTTC. The entire variable domain, with the rest obtained from reference TRBV5-1 and TRBJ2-5, is as follows: KAGVTQTPRYLIKTRGQQVTLSCSPISGHRSVSWYQQTPGQGLQFLFEYFSETQRNKGNFPGRFSGRQFSNSRSEMNVSTLELGDSALYLCASSPLGGETQYFGPGTRLLVL.

V usage is TRBV7-2 and J usage is TRBJ2-7; 7 nucleotides agree with TRBD1. This CDR3 is 15 amino acids long. The trim removed 5 bases at V and 6 bases at J, leaving 13 bases unmatched. Germline V CDR1 and CDR2: SGHTA, FQGNSA. In DNA form, the CDR3 reads TGTGCCAGCAGCCTTTCCGGGACAGATCCCTTCGAGCAGTACTTC. Translation: CASSLSGTDPFEQYF.

This chain joins TRBV10-3 and TRBJ2-2; D may be TRBD1 (6 bases). Germline V gives CDR1 ENHRY, CDR2 SYGVKD. The CDR3 contains 15 residues. V was trimmed by 0 bases and J by 4 bases, leaving 9 bases between them. CDR3 in DNA: TGTGCCATCAGTGAGTCAACAGGGATCACCGGGGAGCTGTTTTTT. Amino acids: CAISESTGITGELFF.

Details on this clone: A junction end diverges from the germline sequence, so it may reflect a read error. The rearrangement links TRBV6-4 to TRBJ2-7; TRBD1 matches 10 bases. This CDR3 contains 10 residues. CDR1 is MRHNA and CDR2 is SNTAGT in the germline V gene. Here the CDR3 DNA reads TGTGCCAGCAGGCCGGGACAGGGGACATTC. Encoded protein: CASRPGQGTF.

The gene calls are TRBV5-1 and TRBJ1-4, with D perhaps TRBD1 (5 bases). Germline-derived CDR1 and CDR2 are SGHRS and YFSETQ. Trimming stripped 4 bases from V and 5 bases from J, with 15 bases between. CDR3 length equals 15 residues. The CDR3 DNA is TGCGCCAGCAGCGTCCAGCTCGGGGGGAATGAAAAACTGTTTTTT. Encoded protein: CASSVQLGGNEKLFF.

This clone has more than one count but fewer than ten. V gene TRBV30 combines with J gene TRBJ1-1; D unclear. V lost 1 base and J 11 bases, leaving 11 bases between the germline ends. Germline CDR1 and CDR2: GTSNPN and SVGIG (reference sequence). The CDR3 has 11 residues. Written as DNA, the CDR3 is TGTGCCTGGAGTGCCGGGGTTAGCGCTTTCTTT. Encoded protein: CAWSAGVSAFF.

This chain links TRBV6-1 with TRBJ2-3; D remains ambiguous. Germline CDR1 reads MNHNS; CDR2 reads SASEGT. The CDR3 has 15 amino acids. Trimming left V 7 bases short and J 0 bases short, with 14 bases between. This CDR3 reads CASMRRAASTDTQYF. The CDR3 DNA is TGTGCCAGCATGCGGCGAGCAGCTAGCACAGATACGCAGTATTTT.